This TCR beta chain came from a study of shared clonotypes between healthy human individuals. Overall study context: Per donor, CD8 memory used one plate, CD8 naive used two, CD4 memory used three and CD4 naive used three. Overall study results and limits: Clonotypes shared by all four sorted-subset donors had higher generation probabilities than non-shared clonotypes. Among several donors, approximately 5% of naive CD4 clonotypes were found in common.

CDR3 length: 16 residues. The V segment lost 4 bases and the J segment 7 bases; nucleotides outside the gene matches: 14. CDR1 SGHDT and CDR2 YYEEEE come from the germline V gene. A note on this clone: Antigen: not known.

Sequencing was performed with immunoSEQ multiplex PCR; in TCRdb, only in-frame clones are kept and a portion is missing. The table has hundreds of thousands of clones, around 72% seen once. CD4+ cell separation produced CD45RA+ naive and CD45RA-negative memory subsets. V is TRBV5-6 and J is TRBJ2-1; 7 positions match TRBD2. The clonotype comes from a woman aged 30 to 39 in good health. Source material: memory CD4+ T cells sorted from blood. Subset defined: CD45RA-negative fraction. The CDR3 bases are TGTGCCAGCAGCCGGACTGGGGGAGGACTAGTTAATGAGCAGTTCTTC. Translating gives CASSRTGGGLVNEQFF.